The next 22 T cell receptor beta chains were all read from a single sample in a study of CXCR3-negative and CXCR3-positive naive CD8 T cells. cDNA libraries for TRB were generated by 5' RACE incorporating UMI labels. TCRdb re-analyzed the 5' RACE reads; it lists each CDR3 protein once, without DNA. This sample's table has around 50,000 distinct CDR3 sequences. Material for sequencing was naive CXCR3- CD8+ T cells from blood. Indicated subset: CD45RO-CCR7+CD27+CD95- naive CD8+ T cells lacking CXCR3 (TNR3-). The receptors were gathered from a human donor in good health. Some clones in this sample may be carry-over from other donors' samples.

The CDR3 loop reads CSARDVRQGINEQFF. The gene calls are TRBV20-1 and TRBJ2-1; TCRdb reports TRBD1, a call that lacks DNA to check it against. Germline CDR1 DFQATT, CDR2 SNEGSKA (reference sequence). The CDR3 extends over 15 amino acids.

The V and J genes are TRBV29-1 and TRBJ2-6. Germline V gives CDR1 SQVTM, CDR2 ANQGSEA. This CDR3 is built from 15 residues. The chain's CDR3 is CSVEDRETGANVLTF.

CDR3 amino acids: CASSQDGDSLTDTQYF. The chain couples TRBV4-3 to TRBJ2-3; TCRdb selects TRBD1, and the lack of DNA leaves this call unchecked. Germline CDR1 and CDR2: LGHNA and YSLEER. CDR3 size: 16 residues.

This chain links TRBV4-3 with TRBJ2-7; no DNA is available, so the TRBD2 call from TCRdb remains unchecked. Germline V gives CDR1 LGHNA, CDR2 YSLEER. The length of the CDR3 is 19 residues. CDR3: CASSQDSFEFSGGSYEQYF.

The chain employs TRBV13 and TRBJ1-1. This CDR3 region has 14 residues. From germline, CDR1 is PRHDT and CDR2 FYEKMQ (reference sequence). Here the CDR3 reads CASSDPLGRSEAFF.

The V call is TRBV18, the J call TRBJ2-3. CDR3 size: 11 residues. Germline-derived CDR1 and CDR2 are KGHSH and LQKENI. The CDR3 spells CASSPEDTQYF.

CDR3 in amino acids: CASSLGLGGTEAFF. The chain employs TRBV7-2 and TRBJ1-1. Germline V CDR1 and CDR2: SGHTA, FQGNSA. This CDR3 is 14 amino acids long.

The CDR3 spells CASSQARSGKNTGELFF. The V gene is TRBV4-1, the J gene TRBJ2-2; lacking DNA, the TRBD2 call made by TCRdb goes unchecked. CDR1 and CDR2 from the germline V gene are MGHRA and YSYEKL. This CDR3 region has 17 residues.

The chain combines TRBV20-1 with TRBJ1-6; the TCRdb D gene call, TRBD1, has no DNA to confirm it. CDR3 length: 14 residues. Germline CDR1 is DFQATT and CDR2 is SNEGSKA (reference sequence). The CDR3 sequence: CSARQGRDNSPLHF.

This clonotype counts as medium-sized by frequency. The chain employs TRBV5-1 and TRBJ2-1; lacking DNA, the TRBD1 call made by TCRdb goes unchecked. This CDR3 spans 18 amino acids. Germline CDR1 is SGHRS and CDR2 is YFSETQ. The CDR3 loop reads CASSLARLGDNSYNEQFF.

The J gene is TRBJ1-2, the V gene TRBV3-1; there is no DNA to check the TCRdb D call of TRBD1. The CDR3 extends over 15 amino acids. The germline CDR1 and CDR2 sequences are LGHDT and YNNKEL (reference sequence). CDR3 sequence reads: CASSLQGGSFYGYTF.

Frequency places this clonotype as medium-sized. This chain's CDR3 is CASSLTGGAYNEQFF. The chain has TRBV5-1 and TRBJ2-1; TCRdb lists TRBD1, though no DNA is available to test this call. The germline V gene encodes CDR1 SGHRS and CDR2 YFSETQ. This CDR3 region has 15 residues.

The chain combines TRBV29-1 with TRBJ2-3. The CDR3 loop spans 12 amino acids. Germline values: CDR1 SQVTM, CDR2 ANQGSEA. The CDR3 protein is CSVFWGTDTQYF.

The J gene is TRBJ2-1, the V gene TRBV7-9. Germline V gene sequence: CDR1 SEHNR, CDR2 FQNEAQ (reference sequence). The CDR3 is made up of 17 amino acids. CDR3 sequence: CASSLLPAENIYNEQFF.

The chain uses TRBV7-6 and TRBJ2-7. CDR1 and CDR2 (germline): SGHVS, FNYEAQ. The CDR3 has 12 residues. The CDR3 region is CASSLVPYEQYF.

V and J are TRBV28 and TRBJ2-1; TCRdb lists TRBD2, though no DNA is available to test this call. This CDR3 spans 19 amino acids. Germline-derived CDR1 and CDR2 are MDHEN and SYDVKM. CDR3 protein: CASSFPTQRLAGGDNEQFF. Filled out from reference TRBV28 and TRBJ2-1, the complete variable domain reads DVKVTQSSRYLVKRTGEKVFLECVQDMDHENMFWYRQDPGLGLRLIYFSYDVKMKEKGDIPEGYSVSREKKERFSLILESASTNQTSMYLCASSFPTQRLAGGDNEQFFGPGTRLTVL.

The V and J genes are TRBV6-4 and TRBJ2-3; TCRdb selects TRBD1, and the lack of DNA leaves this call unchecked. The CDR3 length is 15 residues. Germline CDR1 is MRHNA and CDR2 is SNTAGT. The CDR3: CASSQGESATDTQYF.

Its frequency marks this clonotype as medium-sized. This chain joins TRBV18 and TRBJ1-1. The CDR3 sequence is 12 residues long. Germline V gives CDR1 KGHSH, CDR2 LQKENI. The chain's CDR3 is CASSPPSEEAFF.

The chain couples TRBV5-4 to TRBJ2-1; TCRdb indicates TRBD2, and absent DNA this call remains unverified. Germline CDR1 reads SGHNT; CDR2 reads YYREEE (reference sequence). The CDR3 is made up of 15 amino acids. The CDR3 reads CASSSLTSSYNEQFF.

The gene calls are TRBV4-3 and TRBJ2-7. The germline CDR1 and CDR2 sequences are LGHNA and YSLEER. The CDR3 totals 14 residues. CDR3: CASSQEDSGYEQYF.

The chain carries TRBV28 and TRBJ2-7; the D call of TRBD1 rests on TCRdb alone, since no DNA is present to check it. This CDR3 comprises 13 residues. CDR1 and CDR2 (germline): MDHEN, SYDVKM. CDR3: CASRQTGNYEQYF.

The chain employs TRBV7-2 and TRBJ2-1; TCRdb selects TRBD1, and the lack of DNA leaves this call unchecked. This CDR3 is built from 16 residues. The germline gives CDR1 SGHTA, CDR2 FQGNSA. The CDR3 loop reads CASSSNPGQENNEQFF.